This T cell receptor (beta chain) appears in the sequencing data of a study of blood T cell repertoires in COVID-19. Study summary: In each case, the material was cDNA or gDNA derived from T cells, B-cell-depleted T cells, or PBMCs.

The participants were between about 18 and 90 years old and came from roughly 25 US areas. Donors were grouped by their self-reported clinical history. Trimming cost V 2 bases and J 2 bases, with 9 bases left between them. This CDR3 contains 14 residues. Germline assignment: CDR1 SGHDN and CDR2 FVKESK. Measured with immunoSEQ multiplex PCR; TCRdb has only the in-frame clones, and not every one. The sample consists of under 150,000 clones, over 80% of them appearing once. The rearrangement links TRBV14 to TRBJ2-5, with D possibly matching TRBD2 (6 bases). The sample comprised PBMCs or T cells enriched from blood (not recorded which). This receptor was obtained from a woman in her forties or fifties who had been exposed to COVID-19. The CDR3 here is CASSQHGGQETQYF. The CDR3 region has the DNA TGTGCCAGCAGCCAACATGGGGGGCAAGAGACCCAGTACTTC.